This is a list of T cell receptor beta chains from one sample in a study of T cell responses to AZD1222 COVID-19 vaccine. Profiled with immunoSEQ multiplex PCR; TCRdb holds only in-frame clones, not every one. Among around 110,000 clones listed, approximately 86% were seen once. Sequenced material: peripheral blood, taken on day 0 of AZD1222 vaccination. The receptors shown here come from an adult in good health. Both conserved end residues are part of each CDR3. Fields, in order: J gene, V gene, D gene, clone size, CDR3 DNA, CDR3 protein. D genes are given only for firm matches. Only some rows state a clone size, as once, few, many or a class for expanded clones.

j_gene: TRBJ1-5; v_gene: TRBV7-2; d_gene: TRBD1; abundance: -; CDR3nt: TGTGCCAGCAGCTCCGGACAGGGCCCCAATCAGCCCCAGCATTTT; CDR3aa: CASSSGQGPNQPQHF
j_gene: TRBJ2-2; v_gene: TRBV6-5; d_gene: -; abundance: -; CDR3nt: TGTGCCAGCAGTTACTCAGGAAACACCGGGGAGCTGTTTTTT; CDR3aa: CASSYSGNTGELFF
j_gene: TRBJ1-2; v_gene: TRBV19; d_gene: TRBD1; abundance: -; CDR3nt: TGTGCCAGTGGGTTTCCGGGACAGGGCAGCTATGGCTACACCTTC; CDR3aa: CASGFPGQGSYGYTF
j_gene: TRBJ1-5; v_gene: TRBV12-5; d_gene: TRBD1; abundance: -; CDR3nt: TGTGCTAGTGGTTTCGGGCAGGGGGTCAATCAGCCCCAGCATTTT; CDR3aa: CASGFGQGVNQPQHF
j_gene: TRBJ1-6; v_gene: TRBV4-1; d_gene: TRBD1; abundance: few; CDR3nt: TGCGCCAGCAGCCAAGGACAGGGGGCCGACTATAATTCACCCCTCCACTTT; CDR3aa: CASSQGQGADYNSPLHF
j_gene: TRBJ1-2; v_gene: TRBV3-1/TRBV3-2; d_gene: -; abundance: once; CDR3nt: TGTGCCAGCAGAGAGAAGCGGACGGAATTTAACTATGGCTACACCTTC; CDR3aa: CASREKRTEFNYGYTF
j_gene: TRBJ2-4; v_gene: TRBV6-4; d_gene: -; abundance: -; CDR3nt: TGTGCCAGCAATGGGGACAAAAACATTCAGTACTTC; CDR3aa: CASNGDKNIQYF
j_gene: TRBJ1-1; v_gene: TRBV29-1; d_gene: TRBD1; abundance: -; CDR3nt: TGCAGCGTGACAGGGGGCTGGGACACTGAAGCTTTCTTT; CDR3aa: CSVTGGWDTEAFF
j_gene: TRBJ1-2; v_gene: TRBV5-1; d_gene: -; abundance: -; CDR3nt: TGCGCCAGCAGCTTCGACAGCGCCTATGGCTACACCTTC; CDR3aa: CASSFDSAYGYTF
j_gene: TRBJ2-7; v_gene: TRBV11-2; d_gene: TRBD1; abundance: -; CDR3nt: TGTGCCAGCAGCTCCGACAGGGCCTACGAGCAGTACTTC; CDR3aa: CASSSDRAYEQYF
j_gene: TRBJ2-7; v_gene: TRBV7-3; d_gene: TRBD2; abundance: -; CDR3nt: TGTGCCAGCAGCTCGACTAGCGGGAGTGGGGAGCAGTACTTC; CDR3aa: CASSSTSGSGEQYF
j_gene: TRBJ2-7; v_gene: TRBV7-2; d_gene: -; abundance: -; CDR3nt: TGTGCCAGCAGCCTAAACTATAACACCTACGAGCAGTACTTC; CDR3aa: CASSLNYNTYEQYF
j_gene: TRBJ1-6; v_gene: TRBV6-1; d_gene: TRBD1; abundance: -; CDR3nt: TGTGCCAGCAGTGAATTAGGAGACAGGGCCCTCCACTTT; CDR3aa: CASSELGDRALHF
j_gene: TRBJ1-2; v_gene: TRBV6-1; d_gene: -; abundance: -; CDR3nt: TGTGCCAGCAGTGAATCGGGGCGGGGAAACTATGGCTACACCTTC; CDR3aa: CASSESGRGNYGYTF
j_gene: TRBJ1-1; v_gene: TRBV4-2; d_gene: -; abundance: -; CDR3nt: TGTGCCAGCAGCCAAGATTTACCCGTAGCTGGAAATGGGAACACTGAAGCTTTCTTT; CDR3aa: CASSQDLPVAGNGNTEAFF
j_gene: TRBJ2-3; v_gene: TRBV9; d_gene: -; abundance: -; CDR3nt: TGTGCCAGCAGCATCCTCGCGGGGCAGGGGTACACAGATACGCAGTATTTT; CDR3aa: CASSILAGQGYTDTQYF
j_gene: TRBJ2-7; v_gene: TRBV6-5; d_gene: -; abundance: -; CDR3nt: TGTGCCAGCAGTTACTCAAGCGGAAGCGACTACGAGCAGTACTTC; CDR3aa: CASSYSSGSDYEQYF
j_gene: TRBJ1-1; v_gene: TRBV19; d_gene: -; abundance: -; CDR3nt: TGTGCCAGTAGTATAGGCCGGACAGTCAACACTGAGGCTTTCTTT; CDR3aa: CASSIGRTVNTEAFF
j_gene: TRBJ2-7; v_gene: TRBV5-1; d_gene: TRBD1; abundance: -; CDR3nt: TGCGCCAGCAGCGAGACGACAGGGGCCCTTCCCTCCTACGAGCAGTACTTC; CDR3aa: CASSETTGALPSYEQYF
j_gene: TRBJ1-3; v_gene: TRBV11-2; d_gene: -; abundance: -; CDR3nt: TGTGCCAGCAGCTTGGGCGGGACCATCTCTGGAAACACCATATATTTT; CDR3aa: CASSLGGTISGNTIYF
j_gene: TRBJ1-5; v_gene: TRBV5-1; d_gene: -; abundance: -; CDR3nt: TGCGCCAGCAGCCGGGACTCCAATAGCAATCAGCCCCAGCATTTT; CDR3aa: CASSRDSNSNQPQHF
j_gene: TRBJ2-6; v_gene: TRBV24-1; d_gene: TRBD2; abundance: -; CDR3nt: TGTGCCACCGGGGGGGTTAGGACTGGGGCCAACGTCCTGACTTTC; CDR3aa: CATGGVRTGANVLTF
j_gene: TRBJ2-5; v_gene: TRBV7-2; d_gene: -; abundance: -; CDR3nt: TGTGCCAGCAGCTTAAGCAAAAAAGAGACCCAGTACTTC; CDR3aa: CASSLSKKETQYF
j_gene: TRBJ1-3; v_gene: TRBV28; d_gene: -; abundance: few; CDR3nt: TGTGCCAGCAGTTTAACTGGAAACACCATATATTTT; CDR3aa: CASSLTGNTIYF
j_gene: TRBJ2-7; v_gene: TRBV5-1; d_gene: TRBD2; abundance: once; CDR3nt: TGCGCCAGCAGCTTCGGACTAGCGGGAACGTTGGGAGAGCAGTACTTC; CDR3aa: CASSFGLAGTLGEQYF
j_gene: TRBJ2-4; v_gene: TRBV28; d_gene: -; abundance: -; CDR3nt: TGTGCCAGCAGTTTGAAAAACATTCAGTACTTC; CDR3aa: CASSLKNIQYF
j_gene: TRBJ1-2; v_gene: TRBV6-5; d_gene: -; abundance: -; CDR3nt: TGTGCCAGCAGTTTGGATGAAGCTAACTATGGCTACACCTTC; CDR3aa: CASSLDEANYGYTF
j_gene: TRBJ1-4; v_gene: TRBV27; d_gene: -; abundance: -; CDR3nt: TGTGCCAGCAGTTCAATCGGAGGGAACTTAAAACTGTTTTTT; CDR3aa: CASSSIGGNLKLFF
j_gene: TRBJ2-1; v_gene: TRBV6-4; d_gene: -; abundance: -; CDR3nt: TGTGCCTCCCGGTCCTTGCCCGACAATGAGCAGTTCTTC; CDR3aa: CASRSLPDNEQFF
j_gene: TRBJ1-6; v_gene: TRBV2; d_gene: -; abundance: -; CDR3nt: TGTGCCAGCAGTGAGTGGGGCCCTTATAATTCACCCCTCCACTTT; CDR3aa: CASSEWGPYNSPLHF
j_gene: TRBJ1-2; v_gene: TRBV21-1; d_gene: -; abundance: -; CDR3nt: TGTGCCAGCAGCACCACTGAACAGGGATTTAACTATGGCTACACCTTC; CDR3aa: CASSTTEQGFNYGYTF
j_gene: TRBJ1-1; v_gene: TRBV29-1; d_gene: TRBD1; abundance: -; CDR3nt: TGCAGCGTTGATCTACAGGGGTTTGGCACTGAAGCTTTCTTT; CDR3aa: CSVDLQGFGTEAFF
j_gene: TRBJ2-3; v_gene: TRBV7-9; d_gene: -; abundance: -; CDR3nt: TGTGCCAGCAGCTTAGACAACACAGATACGCAGTATTTT; CDR3aa: CASSLDNTDTQYF
j_gene: TRBJ1-3; v_gene: TRBV27; d_gene: -; abundance: -; CDR3nt: TGTGCCAGCAGTATACAGGGAGAATCTGGAAACACCATATATTTT; CDR3aa: CASSIQGESGNTIYF
j_gene: TRBJ2-7; v_gene: TRBV7-2; d_gene: TRBD2; abundance: -; CDR3nt: TGTGCCAGCAGCTCTAGCGGGAGAACCTCCTACGAGCAGTACTTC; CDR3aa: CASSSSGRTSYEQYF
j_gene: TRBJ2-7; v_gene: TRBV11-1; d_gene: TRBD1; abundance: -; CDR3nt: TGTGCCAGCCGAAACAGGGGGCAAACCTACGAGCAGTACTTC; CDR3aa: CASRNRGQTYEQYF
j_gene: TRBJ1-6; v_gene: TRBV7-9; d_gene: TRBD1; abundance: once; CDR3nt: TGTGCCAGCAGCCCTAGACAGGGAAAAGGTTCACCCCTCCACTTT; CDR3aa: CASSPRQGKGSPLHF
j_gene: TRBJ1-2; v_gene: TRBV13; d_gene: -; abundance: once; CDR3nt: TGTGCCAGCAGCTTAGGCCTCCGACAGGCGAGGGATGGCTACACCTTC; CDR3aa: CASSLGLRQARDGYTF
j_gene: TRBJ2-2; v_gene: TRBV13; d_gene: -; abundance: few; CDR3nt: TGTGCCAGCAGCTACTACCAGAACACCGGGGAGCTGTTTTTT; CDR3aa: CASSYYQNTGELFF